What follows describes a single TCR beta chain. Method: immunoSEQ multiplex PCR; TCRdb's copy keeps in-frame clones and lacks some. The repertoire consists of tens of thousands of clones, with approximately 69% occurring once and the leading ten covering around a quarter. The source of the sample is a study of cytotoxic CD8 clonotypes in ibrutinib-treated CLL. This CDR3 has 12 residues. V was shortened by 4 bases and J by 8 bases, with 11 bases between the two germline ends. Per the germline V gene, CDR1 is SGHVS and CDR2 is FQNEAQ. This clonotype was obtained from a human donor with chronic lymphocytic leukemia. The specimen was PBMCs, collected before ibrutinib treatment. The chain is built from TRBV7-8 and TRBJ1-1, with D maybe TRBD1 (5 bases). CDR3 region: CASSYPQGEAFF. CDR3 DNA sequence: TGTGCCAGCAGCTACCCGCAGGGAGAAGCTTTCTTT.